This entry is about one TCR beta chain. A single count supports this clone. Which antigen it targets is not known. Per-nucleotide qualities are absent, and no much larger clonotype sits a single base away. TCRbeta CDR3 regions were profiled by bias-controlled multiplex PCR amplification of genomic DNA with the immunoSEQ Assay. The authors processed their data as follows. To quantify the absolute abundance of each unique TCRbeta CDR3 region, the sequences were collapsed and filtered. Differential abundance was tested with a binomial (Fisher-equivalent) model and with a beta-binomial model adding time-dependent variance fitted from healthy donors. Clones with fewer than 5 combined templates were removed, and differential abundance was called for clones with a Benjamini-Hochberg FDR below 0.01. Beta-binomial variance was modeled as a function of total template count across the two samples using the form v = (b*log(k)+a)^2. As stored in TCRdb, this immuneACCESS dataset retains in-frame rearrangements with V and J assigned. A fraction of the clones does not appear; measured against another copy, unresolved V genes explain less than half of the discrepancy, and the remainder lacks a known reason. V, J and clone size were drawn from that table, and D and trimming were deduced from the DNA. The sample table contains under 100,000 clones; only one count was recorded for approximately 90% of them. Jointly, the top ten make up around 7% of the sample.

During the collection period, no immune events, such as infections, were documented for the healthy donors. Healthy-donor blood repertoires served as a training cohort to calibrate time-dependent variance in a beta-binomial model of T-cell clone differential abundance. There were some ten healthy donors in the training cohort, of whom 3 were female and 7 were male. The donors were between roughly 25 and 70 years old, with an average age of about 45 years. Whole blood, obtained from a commercial supplier, was collected from each healthy donor at three time points spaced approximately two weeks apart. For immunosequencing, genomic DNA was extracted from whole blood that had not been sorted. From the cysteine through the phenylalanine, the CDR3 covers 15 amino acids. The retained sequence is limited to the CDR3, 45 bases, with the frame set at the first base. CDR1 and CDR2 are drawn from the germline V gene: SGHDN, FVKESK. V ends up 3 bases short and J 2 bases short, with an unmatched junction base count of 7.

This specimen comes from a study of identifying expanded T cells in peripheral blood (dated by TCRdb to about 2019). For context, the study as a whole: Technical replicates were generated by sequencing separate aliquots of the same genomic DNA pool, and four replicates were compared pairwise.

Broad study findings and their caveats: The authors expected biological variance in healthy repertoires might increase further over much longer intervals such as months to years. Across all healthy donors, variance in clone template counts between approximately two-week samples was found to increase significantly with total template count. Both the number of clones called differentially abundant and the false-positive rate were significantly reduced by the beta-binomial model across all healthy-donor time intervals. About 1.1 differentially abundant clones were flagged by the binomial model between technical replicates, whereas about 15 and 19 were flagged over around two weeks and four weeks, respectively.

This chain is built from TRBV14 and TRBJ2-7; TRBD2 lines up with 7 middle nucleotides. The material sequenced was blood. This sequence originates from a person between 18 and 75 years old in good health. The DNA sequence follows: TGTGCCAGCAGCCAGGACATAGCGGGCCCCTACGAGCAGTACTTC. This is translated as CASSQDIAGPYEQYF.